These 4 T cell receptor beta chains came from one sample sequenced in a study of T cells in localized non-small cell lung cancer. Assay used: immunoSEQ multiplex PCR; TCRdb lists only in-frame clones, some missing. This table holds 40,000 to 50,000 clones, 85% to 90% found once. This sample comprised peripheral blood, obtained before any cancer treatment. All receptors come from a woman aged 18 to 55 with stage III lung adenocarcinoma.

This chain links TRBV19 with TRBJ1-1; D not resolved. Trimming removed 4 bases at V and 5 bases at J, with 17 bases between. CDR1 and CDR2 from the germline V gene are LNHDA and SQIVND (reference sequence). This CDR3 contains 15 residues. CDR3 bases: TGTGCCAGTAGTACCCGCCGCGCGGGGAGGACTGAAGCTTTCTTT. Translating it yields CASSTRRAGRTEAFF.

The chain combines TRBV5-8 with TRBJ1-1; the D is unclear. Germline CDR1 SGHTS, CDR2 YDEGEE. The CDR3 is 13 amino acids. V was trimmed by 2 bases and J by 1 base, leaving 6 bases between them. CDR3 protein: CASSFNANTEAFF. The CDR3 nucleotides are TGTGCCAGCAGCTTCAATGCGAACACTGAAGCTTTCTTT.

The chain joins TRBV30 to TRBJ1-2, with a weak D call TRBD1 (5 bases). CDR1 and CDR2 (germline): GTSNPN, SVGIG (reference sequence). V lost 4 bases and J 4 bases, leaving 10 bases between the germline ends. This CDR3 is 12 amino acids long. The CDR3 DNA follows: TGTGCCTGGAATGGGGGGGTCTATGGCTACACCTTC. Its translation: CAWNGGVYGYTF.

This clone was recorded only once. The J gene is TRBJ2-3, the V gene TRBV7-3; unclear D gene. The CDR3 has 14 residues. The germline V gene has CDR1 SGHTA and CDR2 FQGTGA. Trimming cost V 3 bases and J 1 base, with 8 bases left between them. As DNA, the CDR3 is TGTGCCAGCAGCTTCTCACAGCGCACAGATACGCAGTATTTT. This translates into CASSFSQRTDTQYF.